One and the same sample provided the 10 T cell receptor beta chains below, sequenced in a study of blood T cells in healthy people across ages. A second roughly 6 to 11 cycle PCR used barcoded and J-beta primers. TCRdb re-called the 5' RACE reads through MiXCR, storing one row per CDR3 protein. Among 1.5 million to 2 million distinct CDR3 sequences listed, more than 35% were seen once. The source material was blood. Source of these receptors: a human donor in good health.

The rearrangement uses TRBV7-9 and TRBJ1-1, with no clear D. This CDR3 spans 15 amino acids. Germline V lookup: CDR1 SEHNR, CDR2 FQNEAQ (reference sequence). Trimming removed 5 bases from V and 3 bases from J, with 16 bases in between. The CDR3 is CASSLQGGLYTEAFF. DNA of the CDR3: TGTGCCAGCAGCCTACAAGGTGGTCTCTACACTGAAGCTTTCTTT. Based on the CDR3 plus reference TRBV7-9 and TRBJ1-1, the full variable domain is DTGVSQNPRHKITKRGQNVTFRCDPISEHNRLYWYRQTLGQGPEFLTYFQNEAQLEKSRLLSDRFSAERPKGSFSTLEIQRTEQGDSAMYLCASSLQGGLYTEAFFGQGTRLTVV.

Notes on this clonotype: The junction departs from germline at one end; a sequencing error may be responsible. This chain uses TRBV7-2 with TRBJ1-2, with D hard to call. Germline CDR1 reads SGHTA; CDR2 reads FQGNSA. This CDR3 spans 13 amino acids. In DNA form, the CDR3 reads TGTGCCAGCAGCTTACCCCGGATCTATGACTACACCTTC. Its protein product is CASSLPRIYDYTF.

The chain links TRBV29-1 to TRBJ2-7; 7 positions agree with TRBD1. Germline V lookup: CDR1 SQVTM, CDR2 ANQGSEA. This CDR3 comprises 14 residues. J gave up 2 bases and V 6 bases, and 10 bases lay outside the gene matches. For the CDR3, the DNA is TGCAGCGTCGCTCGGACAGGTCTCACCTACGAGCAGTACTTC. As protein: CSVARTGLTYEQYF.

For this clonotype: Its ends do not fully match the called genes, so a read error is possible. The chain employs TRBV6-5 and TRBJ1-5, with D unclear. In germline, CDR1 is MNHEY, CDR2 SVGAGI. This CDR3 has 16 residues. The CDR3 sequence: CASMPHKDYSNHPQHF. In DNA form, the CDR3 reads TGTGCCAGCATGCCCCACAAAGATTATAGCAATCATCCCCAGCATTTT.

CDR3: CASSKGTRSGNEQFF. DNA of the CDR3: TGTGCCAGCAGTAAAGGGACTAGGAGTGGTAATGAGCAGTTCTTC. The V and J genes are TRBV6-5 and TRBJ2-1; 8 nucleotides line up with TRBD2. Germline V CDR1 and CDR2: MNHEY, SVGAGI. The V and J ends lost 5 bases and 7 bases, in that order; junction bases with no gene match: 10. This CDR3 region has 15 residues.

This clonotype was counted between two and nine times. The chain joins TRBV5-1 to TRBJ2-4; 9 bases fit TRBD1. This CDR3 region has 15 residues. Trimming cost V 4 bases and J 8 bases; bases outside gene matches: 10. From germline, CDR1 is SGHRS and CDR2 YFSETQ. This chain's CDR3 is CASSLRTGEGDIQYF. In DNA, the CDR3 is TGCGCCAGCAGCCTACGGACAGGGGAAGGGGACATTCAGTACTTC.

This clonotype was recorded a few times. This chain links TRBV29-1 with TRBJ2-3; TRBD1 matches 9 bases. CDR3 length: 13 residues. Germline V gene lookup returns CDR1 SQVTM and CDR2 ANQGSEA. Trimming took 3 bases from V and 4 from J; bases not matched to a gene: 2. DNA for the CDR3: TGCAGCGTTGACCGGACAGGGGCAGATACGCAGTATTTT. It specifies CSVDRTGADTQYF.

This clonotype was counted between two and nine times. The chain combines TRBV7-9 with TRBJ1-2, with D hard to call. The V gene's germline CDR1 is SEHNR and CDR2 FQNEAQ (reference sequence). The V end lost 7 bases, the J end lost 4 bases, and 19 bases lay between the germline ends. CDR3 length: 15 amino acids. The CDR3 DNA reads as TGTGCCAGCACCCCTCCGGACGGGAAACTCTATGGCTACACCTTC. Protein sequence: CASTPPDGKLYGYTF.

This clonotype was picked up a small number of times. The chain recombines TRBV6-5 with TRBJ2-5; TRBD2 matches at 7 bases. Germline CDR1 is MNHEY and CDR2 is SVGAGI. CDR3 length: 13 residues. J gave up 5 bases and V 6 bases, and 6 bases lay outside the gene matches. The CDR3 DNA is TGTGCCAGCAGAGCAGCGGGGAAGGAGACCCAGTACTTC. Translation: CASRAAGKETQYF.

The chain uses TRBV28 and TRBJ2-5; 7 bases agree with TRBD1. This CDR3 is built from 14 residues. The germline CDR1 and CDR2 sequences are MDHEN and SYDVKM. V shed 6 bases and J 0 bases; nucleotides not matched to a gene: 4. The chain's CDR3 is CASSKGQYQETQYF. CDR3 DNA: TGTGCCAGCAGCAAGGGACAGTACCAAGAGACCCAGTACTTC.